Sequencing of this T cell receptor beta chain was carried out in a study of blood T cell repertoires in COVID-19. Across the whole study: COVID-19 samples collected from the United States, Italy and Spain covered acute and convalescent phases. The analysed material was cDNA or gDNA that came from T cells, B-cell-depleted T cells, or PBMCs.

V dropped 4 bases and J dropped 3; count of bases not matched to a gene: 12. CDR3 length: 18 residues. Germline CDR1 LGHNT, CDR2 FRNRAP. Per the study methods: Estimated nucleated cell counts came from reference gene primer amplification. The assay was immunoSEQ multiplex PCR, and TCRdb's table has in-frame clones only and misses some. V and J calls and clone size follow that table, whereas D and trimming were derived from the DNA. The data hold approximately 130,000 clones, with 75% to 85% observed a single time. Input material: peripheral blood. The chain combines TRBV12-5 with TRBJ1-5; 10 bases agree with TRBD1. This TCR derives from a human donor in a cohort sampled during active COVID-19. CDR3 amino acids: CASGSLLDRGIPNQPQHF. DNA for the CDR3: TGTGCTAGTGGTTCTCTCCTGGACAGGGGGATACCCAATCAGCCCCAGCATTTT.